Listed here are 20 T cell receptor beta chains from one sample, sequenced in a study of shared clonotypes between healthy human individuals. TCRdb's table, derived via immunoSEQ multiplex PCR, lists solely in-frame clones and lacks some. The profile shows approximately 2.5 million clones, around nine tenths of them singletons. The sample consisted of naive CD4+ T cells sorted from blood. Subset described: CD45RA+ positively selected. These receptor sequences come from a man in his late teens or twenties in good health.

Remarks on this clone: Compared with germline, one end of the junction differs, possibly owing to a read error. This chain joins TRBV7-7 and TRBJ2-7; no clear D gene. Germline V gene sequence: CDR1 SSHAT, CDR2 FNYEAQ (reference sequence). CDR3 length equals 13 residues. CDR3 DNA: TGTGCTAGCAGCCCATCCCCCTTTAGCGAGCAGTACTTC. This sequence encodes CASSPSPFSEQYF.

The rearrangement links TRBV5-1 to TRBJ2-1; possible D gene TRBD1, 5 bases. This CDR3 region has 11 residues. CDR1 and CDR2 (germline): SGHRS, YFSETQ. Trimming cost V 10 bases and J 5 bases, with 10 bases left between them. CDR3 region: CASTGDNEQFF. The CDR3 nucleotides read TGCGCCTCCACAGGCGACAATGAGCAGTTCTTC.

The chain couples TRBV4-1 to TRBJ1-4; 8 bases align to TRBD1. The V and J ends lost 2 bases and 1 base, in that order; junction bases with no gene match: 3. CDR1 is MGHRA, CDR2 YSYEKL, per germline. CDR3 length: 16 amino acids. For the CDR3, the DNA is TGCGCCAGCAGCCAACTACAGGGGGTAACTAATGAAAAACTGTTTTTT. This gives the protein CASSQLQGVTNEKLFF.

The J gene is TRBJ1-6, the V gene TRBV10-3; D remains ambiguous. This CDR3 region has 15 residues. Trimming pared 10 bases from V and 7 bases from J, leaving 20 bases between. The germline CDR1 and CDR2 sequences are ENHRY and SYGVKD. CDR3 in amino acids: CATGHGELRNSPLHF. In DNA, the CDR3 is TGTGCCACCGGGCACGGGGAATTGCGGAATTCACCCCTCCACTTT.

The rearrangement uses TRBV12-5 and TRBJ1-6; the D gene is possibly TRBD1 (6 bases). This CDR3 region has 19 residues. Per germline, CDR1 LGHNT and CDR2 FRNRAP. Trimming cost V 0 bases and J 2 bases, with 17 bases left between them. DNA for the CDR3: TGTGCTAGTGGTTTGGTGCGTAAGGGCAGGGGTCCCTATAATTCACCCCTCCACTTT. Amino acid sequence: CASGLVRKGRGPYNSPLHF.

This clone was detected a few times. This rearrangement joins TRBV29-1 to TRBJ1-2, with D possibly being TRBD1 (5 bases). V gave up 4 bases and J gave up 6 bases, with 12 bases separating them. The CDR3 loop spans 12 amino acids. From germline, CDR1 is SQVTM and CDR2 ANQGSEA. The CDR3 nucleotides are TGCAGCGTTGGGGACGTACTCGATGGCTACACCTTC. Amino acids: CSVGDVLDGYTF. The full variable domain, in which reference TRBV29-1 and TRBJ1-2 provide the parts outside the CDR3, is SAVISQKPSRDICQRGTSLTIQCQVDSQVTMMFWYRQQPGQSLTLIATANQGSEATYESGFVIDKFPISRPNLTFSTLTVSNMSPEDSSIYLCSVGDVLDGYTFGSGTRLTVV.

This clone was found once. DNA for the CDR3: TGTGCCAGTAGTCGGCGGGCAGCCGTACAAGAGACCCAGTACTTC. Protein product: CASSRRAAVQETQYF. This chain uses TRBV19 with TRBJ2-5; D might be TRBD2 (5 bases). V was cut by 5 bases and J by 2 bases, with 15 bases left in between. The CDR3 spans 15 residues. The germline CDR1 and CDR2 sequences are LNHDA and SQIVND (reference sequence).

V and J are TRBV5-8 and TRBJ2-7; TRBD2 aligns across 14 bases. Trimming cost V 4 bases and J 2 bases; bases outside gene matches: 2. Germline V gives CDR1 SGHTS, CDR2 YDEGEE. The CDR3 has 15 residues. CDR3 bases: TGTGCCAGCAGCCGACTAGCGGGAGGGGCCTACGAGCAGTACTTC. Its protein product is CASSRLAGGAYEQYF.

This clone appeared once. The CDR3 here is CASTLPLDRANTEAFF. CDR3 bases: TGTGCCAGCACGTTACCTCTCGATCGGGCGAACACTGAAGCTTTCTTT. The V gene is TRBV2, the J gene TRBJ1-1; no clear D gene. V was trimmed by 7 bases and J by 1 base, leaving 19 bases between them. CDR1 and CDR2 from the germline V gene are SNHLY and FYNNEI. CDR3 length: 16 amino acids.

Here the CDR3 reads CASSQGTLNEKLFF. CDR3 bases: TGTGCCAGCTCACAGGGTACACTAAATGAAAAACTGTTTTTT. The rearrangement links TRBV18 to TRBJ1-4; no clear D. The CDR3 has 14 residues. Germline V gene lookup returns CDR1 KGHSH and CDR2 LQKENI. V was clipped by 4 bases and J by 5 bases, with 11 bases between them.

CDR3 region: CASSRGYNTQYF. The CDR3 nucleotides are TGTGCCAGCAGCCGGGGGTATAATACGCAGTATTTT. The chain couples TRBV6-5 to TRBJ2-3, with D possibly being TRBD2 (6 bases). CDR3 length: 12 amino acids. Germline CDR1 is MNHEY and CDR2 is SVGAGI. Deletions cut 6 bases from V and 7 bases from J, with 11 bases between.

The V gene is TRBV18, the J gene TRBJ1-4; D not resolved. V was trimmed by 0 bases and J by 7 bases, leaving 12 bases between them. This CDR3 is 15 amino acids long. The germline V gene encodes CDR1 KGHSH and CDR2 LQKENI. The CDR3 is CASSPPEAYGEKLFF. For the CDR3, the DNA is TGTGCCAGCTCACCACCGGAGGCTTACGGTGAAAAACTGTTTTTT.

The gene calls are TRBV4-1 and TRBJ2-7, with D perhaps given as TRBD1 or TRBD2 (6 bases each). Germline CDR1 MGHRA, CDR2 YSYEKL. With 1 base removed from V and 2 bases from J, the gap between germline ends came to 12 bases. CDR3 length: 15 residues. The CDR3 region is CASSQGQGTPYEQYF. The CDR3 DNA sequence: TGCGCCAGCAGCCAAGGGCAGGGGACTCCCTACGAGCAGTACTTC.

The chain has TRBV5-4 and TRBJ1-1; a weak D match, TRBD1 (5 bases). Germline lookup yields CDR1 SGHNT and CDR2 YYREEE (reference sequence). V was clipped by 4 bases and J by 3 bases, with 16 bases between them. This CDR3 is 15 amino acids long. DNA of the CDR3: TGTGCCAGCAGCATCCGGGACGGGGTCTACACTGAAGCTTTCTTT. Protein sequence: CASSIRDGVYTEAFF.

This chain connects TRBV7-2 to TRBJ2-7, with a possible D match to TRBD2 (5 bases). The CDR3 length is 12 residues. V was pared by 2 bases and J by 6 bases, with 8 bases between. The germline gives CDR1 SGHTA, CDR2 FQGNSA. The CDR3 sequence: CASSLPGSEQYF. The CDR3 DNA reads TGTGCCAGCAGCTTACCGGGGAGCGAGCAGTACTTC.

The chain couples TRBV7-2 to TRBJ2-5; 10 positions agree with TRBD2. V was pared by 1 base and J by 1 base, with 6 bases of the junction left unmatched. The CDR3 runs to 17 residues. In germline, CDR1 is SGHTA, CDR2 FQGNSA. DNA for the CDR3: TGTGCCAGCAGCTTAGAGCTAGCGGGGGCTTCCCAAGAGACCCAGTACTTC. Encoded protein: CASSLELAGASQETQYF.

The CDR3 is CASSGDRWNSPLHF. The CDR3 nucleotides are TGTGCCAGCAGTGGGGACAGGTGGAATTCACCCCTCCACTTT. V and J are TRBV2 and TRBJ1-6; 8 nucleotides match TRBD1. This CDR3 region has 14 residues. From germline, CDR1 is SNHLY and CDR2 FYNNEI. With V trimmed by 4 bases and J by 7 bases, 3 bases remained unmatched.

The chain carries TRBV29-1 and TRBJ2-3; no clear D gene. Deletions cut 3 bases from V and 9 bases from J, with 19 bases between. There are 14 residues in the CDR3. The germline V gene has CDR1 SQVTM and CDR2 ANQGSEA. DNA for the CDR3: TGCAGCGTTGATGGTGATCCCAAGAATAAAACGCAGTATTTT. Encoded protein: CSVDGDPKNKTQYF.

This clone was seen once. This specimen includes other DNA sequences encoding the same CDR3. The V gene is TRBV7-9, the J gene TRBJ1-4; no clear D. V shed 1 base and J shed 0 bases, with 9 bases lying between them. The CDR3 is 16 residues long. Germline CDR1 reads SEHNR; CDR2 reads FQNEAQ (reference sequence). In DNA, the CDR3 is TGTGCCAGCAGCTTAGACCCAGGAGCAACTAATGAAAAACTGTTTTTT. Protein product: CASSLDPGATNEKLFF.

The chain employs TRBV7-9 and TRBJ1-2, with a possible D match to TRBD1 (5 bases). Germline CDR1 SEHNR, CDR2 FQNEAQ (reference sequence). The CDR3 consists of 15 residues. V lost 5 bases, J lost 0 bases, and 13 bases lay in between. CDR3 sequence reads: CASSAAGKANYGYTF. CDR3 nucleotide sequence: TGTGCCAGCAGCGCGGCAGGGAAGGCTAACTATGGCTACACCTTC.